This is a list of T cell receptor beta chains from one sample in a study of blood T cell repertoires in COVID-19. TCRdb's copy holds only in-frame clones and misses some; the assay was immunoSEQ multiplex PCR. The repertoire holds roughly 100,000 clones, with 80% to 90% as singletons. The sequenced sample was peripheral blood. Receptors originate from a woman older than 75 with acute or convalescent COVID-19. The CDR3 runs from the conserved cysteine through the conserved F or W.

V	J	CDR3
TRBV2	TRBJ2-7	CASRYGGNSYEQYF
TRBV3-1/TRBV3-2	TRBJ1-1	CASSLTGLTEAFF
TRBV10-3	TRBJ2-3	CAISVGQGTQYF
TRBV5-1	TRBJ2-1	CASSPERQGYYNEQFF
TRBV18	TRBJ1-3	CASSPISVSGNTIYF
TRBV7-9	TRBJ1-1	CASSASGGRTETEAFF
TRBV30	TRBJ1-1	CAWRRGRGNTEAFF
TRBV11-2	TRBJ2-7	CASSRDSTYEQYF
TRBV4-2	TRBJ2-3	CASSQVTGGSTDTQYF
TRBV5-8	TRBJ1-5	CASSLYYSLGQPQHF
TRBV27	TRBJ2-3	CASSLGLGTDTQYF
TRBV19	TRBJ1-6	CASDGQGGNSPLHF
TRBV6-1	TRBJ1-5	CASSEDPSRPQHF
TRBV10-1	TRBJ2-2	CARREGPNTGELFF
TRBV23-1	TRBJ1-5	CASSQRTGESQPQHF
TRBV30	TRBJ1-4	CAWSKARDRSNEKLFF
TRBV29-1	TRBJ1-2	CSVVAATNYGYTF
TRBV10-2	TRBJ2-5	CASSHGWRVETQYF
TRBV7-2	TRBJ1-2	CASSSPTGFYGYTF
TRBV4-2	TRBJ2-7	CASSSGLSYEQYF
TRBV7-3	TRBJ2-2	CASSLEDRNTGELFF
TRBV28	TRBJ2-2	CASSSLRGLNTGELFF
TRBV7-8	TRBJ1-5	CASSLQGAGNQPQHF
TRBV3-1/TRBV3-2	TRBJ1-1	CASSPRDRVTEAFF
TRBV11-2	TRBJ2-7	CASSLGLAGYYEQYF
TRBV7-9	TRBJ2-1	CASSPPTGKRSNEQFF
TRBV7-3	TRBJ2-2	CASSSDRGSAGELFF
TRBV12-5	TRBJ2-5	CASGLGDRETQYF
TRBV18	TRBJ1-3	CASSSLQGGNTIYF
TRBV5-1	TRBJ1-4	CASSLRGWGGDSEKLFF
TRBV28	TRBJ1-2	CASSLVRVTGYTF